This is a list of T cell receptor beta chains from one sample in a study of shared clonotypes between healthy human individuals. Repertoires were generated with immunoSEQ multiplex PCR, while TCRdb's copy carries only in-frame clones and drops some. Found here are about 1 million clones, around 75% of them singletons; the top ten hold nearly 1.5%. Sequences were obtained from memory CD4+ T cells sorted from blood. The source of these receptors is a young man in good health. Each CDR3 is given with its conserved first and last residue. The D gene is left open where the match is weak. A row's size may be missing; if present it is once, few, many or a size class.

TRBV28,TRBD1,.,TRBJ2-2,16,CASRPPGTGVTGELFF,TGTGCCAGCAGACCCCCCGGGACAGGGGTTACCGGGGAGCTGTTTTTT
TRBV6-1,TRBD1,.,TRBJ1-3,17,CASSGGDRVNSGNTIYF,TGTGCCAGCAGTGGAGGGGACAGGGTGAACTCTGGAAACACCATATATTTT
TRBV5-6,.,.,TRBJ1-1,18,CASSPGGRWDSGDTEAFF,TGTGCCAGCAGCCCGGGGGGTAGATGGGACTCGGGCGACACTGAAGCTTTCTTT
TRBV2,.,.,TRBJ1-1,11,CASSEWGEAFF,TGTGCCAGCAGTGAATGGGGTGAAGCTTTCTTT
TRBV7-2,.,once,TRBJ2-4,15,CASSTWDKGGNIQYF,TGTGCCAGCAGCACCTGGGACAAGGGGGGGAACATTCAGTACTTC
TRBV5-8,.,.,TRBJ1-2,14,CASSLVQGHYGYTF,TGTGCCAGCAGCTTGGTTCAGGGGCACTATGGCTACACCTTC
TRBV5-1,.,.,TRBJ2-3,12,CASSLESDTQYF,TGCGCCAGCAGCTTGGAATCAGATACGCAGTATTTT
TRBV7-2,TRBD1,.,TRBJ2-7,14,CASSGRQGEDEQYF,TGTGCCAGCAGCGGGCGACAGGGCGAGGACGAGCAGTACTTC
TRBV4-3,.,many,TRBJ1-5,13,CASSQGRTGVQHF,TGCGCCAGCAGCCAAGGTCGCACCGGGGTGCAGCATTTT
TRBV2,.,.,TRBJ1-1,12,CASLKGIRLAFF,TGTGCCAGCCTTAAGGGGATACGGTTAGCTTTCTTT
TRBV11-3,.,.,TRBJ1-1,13,CASSIAPYTEAFF,TGTGCCAGCAGCATAGCACCATACACTGAAGCTTTCTTT
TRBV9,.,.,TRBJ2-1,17,CASSPTGLSLSYNEQFF,TGTGCCAGCAGCCCCACGGGGCTATCCCTCTCCTACAATGAGCAGTTCTTC
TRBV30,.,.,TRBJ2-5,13,CACHLGGRETQYF,TGTGCCTGTCATCTGGGAGGTAGGGAGACCCAGTACTTC
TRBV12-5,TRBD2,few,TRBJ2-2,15,CASGLGLAGGGELFF,TGTGCTAGTGGTTTGGGACTAGCGGGAGGCGGGGAGCTGTTTTTT
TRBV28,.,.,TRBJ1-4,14,CASKDGTLNEKLFF,TGTGCCAGCAAAGACGGAACCCTTAATGAAAAACTGTTTTTT
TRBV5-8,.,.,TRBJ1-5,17,CASSPRGGRNSNQPQHF,TGTGCCAGCAGCCCCCGTGGGGGCAGAAATAGCAATCAGCCCCAGCATTTT
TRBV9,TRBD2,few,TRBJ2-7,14,CASSPTSGSGEQYF,TGTGCCAGCAGCCCAACTAGCGGGAGCGGCGAGCAGTACTTC
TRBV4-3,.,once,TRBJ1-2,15,CASSQGWQGNYGYTF,TGCGCCAGCAGCCAAGGCTGGCAGGGAAACTATGGCTACACCTTC
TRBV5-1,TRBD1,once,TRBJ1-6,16,CASSTLQGAMDSPLHF,TGCGCCAGCAGCACCCTACAGGGGGCCATGGATTCACCCCTCCACTTT
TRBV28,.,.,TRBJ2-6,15,CASRLQGPGANVLTF,TGTGCCAGCAGATTACAGGGTCCTGGGGCCAACGTCCTGACTTTC
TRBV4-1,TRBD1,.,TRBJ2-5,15,CASSQDAGGLQTQYF,TGCGCCAGCAGCCAAGATGCAGGGGGCTTGCAGACCCAGTACTTC
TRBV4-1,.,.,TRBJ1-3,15,CASSQEWGNGNTIYF,TGCGCCAGCAGCCAAGAGTGGGGAAATGGAAACACCATATATTTT
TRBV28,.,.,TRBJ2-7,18,CASSPQDGRQGGIGEQYF,TGTGCCAGCAGCCCTCAGGACGGTAGGCAGGGAGGTATAGGCGAGCAGTACTTC